One and the same sample provided the 32 T cell receptor beta chains below, sequenced in a study of T cell responses to AZD1222 COVID-19 vaccine. Here immunoSEQ multiplex PCR was the method, and the copy in TCRdb shows in-frame clones only, minus some. Of around 140,000 clones listed, 90% are singletons. The sequencing used peripheral blood, collected on day 0 of AZD1222 vaccination. These receptors were collected from an adult in good health.

The chain links TRBV11-2 to TRBJ2-7; tentative D call: TRBD2 (7 bases). The CDR3 loop spans 15 amino acids. CDR1 SGHAT and CDR2 FQNNGV come from the germline V gene. Trimming stripped 5 bases from V and 5 bases from J, with 19 bases between. The DNA of the CDR3 is TGTGCCAGCAGCCCAACCAATGGGGGGGGCCACGAGCAGTACTTC. Protein sequence: CASSPTNGGGHEQYF.

The chain links TRBV10-3 to TRBJ1-1; weak D call: TRBD1 (6 bases). This CDR3 has 14 amino acids. Germline-derived CDR1 and CDR2 are ENHRY and SYGVKD. V lost 4 bases to trimming and J lost 3 bases, with 12 bases between them. CDR3: CAISVMDRDTEAFF. In DNA, the CDR3 is TGTGCCATCAGTGTCATGGACAGAGACACTGAAGCTTTCTTT.

The V and J genes are TRBV6-5 and TRBJ2-7; D remains unclear. The germline V gene has CDR1 MNHEY and CDR2 SVGAGI. The V gene lost 2 bases and the J gene lost 12 bases, with 11 bases spanning the gap. This CDR3 region has 11 residues. CDR3 sequence reads: CASSYLQLVYF. DNA for the CDR3: TGTGCCAGCAGTTACCTACAGTTGGTGTACTTC.

V and J are TRBV10-3 and TRBJ2-3; 13 nucleotides agree with TRBD2. J was trimmed by 4 bases and V by 0 bases; bases with no gene match: 7. The CDR3 covers 18 residues. Looked up from germline, CDR1 is ENHRY and CDR2 is SYGVKD. The CDR3 reads CAISESRTSGSFADTQYF. The CDR3 DNA follows: TGTGCCATCAGTGAGTCGCGGACTAGCGGGAGTTTCGCAGATACGCAGTATTTT.

The rearrangement links TRBV7-3 to TRBJ1-2; D may be TRBD1 (5 bases). CDR1 and CDR2 from the germline V gene are SGHTA and FQGTGA. Deletions cut 5 bases from V and 5 bases from J, with 18 bases between. The length of the CDR3 is 15 residues. CDR3 sequence: CASSPSGAQTYGYTF. CDR3 nucleotides: TGTGCCAGCAGCCCCTCCGGGGCCCAAACTTATGGCTACACCTTC.

V is TRBV12-2 and J is TRBJ2-7. TRBV12-2 is recorded as a pseudogene. The CDR3 sequence is 17 residues long. The CDR3 sequence: CASRPKGGESFGYEQYF. The CDR3 DNA reads as TGTGCAAGTCGCCCAAAGGGGGGCGAGAGTTTTGGGTACGAGCAGTACTTC.

The chain recombines TRBV10-3 with TRBJ1-5; possibly TRBD1 for D (5 bases). Trimming stripped 10 bases from V and 6 bases from J, with 16 bases between. This CDR3 region has 13 residues. CDR1 is ENHRY and CDR2 is SYGVKD in the germline V gene. The CDR3 region has the DNA TGTGCCACATTAAGGGGTGGCGGTCAGCCCCAGCATTTT. This codes for CATLRGGGQPQHF.

V gene TRBV10-3 combines with J gene TRBJ1-1, with TRBD1 as a possible D gene (5 bases). This CDR3 has 13 amino acids. The V end lost 2 bases, the J end lost 4 bases, and 8 bases lay between the germline ends. The germline gives CDR1 ENHRY, CDR2 SYGVKD. The CDR3 coding sequence is TGTGCCATCAGTGAGGGGGGATTCACTGAAGCTTTCTTT. The encoded protein is CAISEGGFTEAFF.

V is TRBV9 and J is TRBJ2-3; the D call may be TRBD1 or TRBD2 (6 bases each). Germline CDR1 SGDLS, CDR2 YYNGEE. CDR3 length: 16 residues. The V gene lost 0 bases and the J gene lost 6 bases, with 17 bases spanning the gap. The CDR3 region is CASSVAGHGGGDTQYF. Written as DNA, the CDR3 is TGTGCCAGCAGCGTAGCCGGCCACGGAGGGGGGGATACGCAGTATTTT.

This clone was observed a handful of times. The junction departs from the called germline gene at one end, perhaps through a read error. The chain carries TRBV5-1 and TRBJ2-1; the D gene is possibly TRBD1 (6 bases). There are 13 residues in the CDR3. Germline CDR1 SGHRS, CDR2 YFSETQ. CDR3 amino acids: CASSLGPGEEQFF. CDR3 bases: TGCGCCAGCAGTTTGGGCCCAGGGGAAGAGCAGTTCTTC.

The chain recombines TRBV9 with TRBJ2-2; D is uncertain. The CDR3 is 15 amino acids. Germline-derived CDR1 and CDR2 are SGDLS and YYNGEE. The V end lost 5 bases, the J end lost 4 bases, and 15 bases lay between the germline ends. This chain's CDR3 is CASRETPGITGELFF. The CDR3 DNA is TGTGCCAGCAGAGAGACGCCTGGAATCACCGGGGAGCTGTTTTTT. Based on the CDR3 plus reference TRBV9 and TRBJ2-2, the full variable domain is DSGVTQTPKHLITATGQRVTLRCSPRSGDLSVYWYQQSLDQGLQFLIQYYNGEERAKGNILERFSAQQFPDLHSELNLSSLELGDSALYFCASRETPGITGELFFGEGSRLTVL.

The chain recombines TRBV6-5 with TRBJ1-2; weak D call: TRBD1 (6 bases). Germline V CDR1 and CDR2: MNHEY, SVGAGI. The ends were cut back, 6 bases at V and 5 bases at J, with 13 bases in the middle. The CDR3 covers 13 residues. CDR3 coding DNA: TGTGCCAGCAGCCGAGGACAGCCTTATGGCTACACCTTC. It codes for CASSRGQPYGYTF.

This chain connects TRBV7-2 to TRBJ1-1; TRBD1 might be the D (5 bases). This CDR3 has 12 amino acids. Germline loops: CDR1 SGHTA, CDR2 FQGNSA. The germline V and J ends were trimmed by 7 bases and 5 bases, with 11 bases remaining between them. The CDR3 coding sequence is TGTGCCAGCACTGTACCAGGGACTGAAGCTTTCTTT. Its protein is CASTVPGTEAFF.

This chain connects TRBV5-4 to TRBJ1-4, with 7 bases that match TRBD1. The CDR3 consists of 13 residues. V lost 7 bases, J lost 0 bases, and 0 bases stayed unmatched. Germline CDR1 and CDR2: SGHNT and YYREEE (reference sequence). As DNA, the CDR3 is TGTGCCAGCCAGGGGGCAACTAATGAAAAACTGTTTTTT. Translated, it gives CASQGATNEKLFF.

The V and J genes are TRBV5-4 and TRBJ1-2; 12 positions agree with TRBD1. After removal of 4 bases from V and 8 bases from J, the junction contained 6 bases not matched to a gene. This CDR3 comprises 14 residues. The germline gives CDR1 SGHNT, CDR2 YYREEE (reference sequence). This chain's CDR3 is CASSRGQGARGYTF. In DNA, the CDR3 is TGTGCCAGCAGCCGGGGACAGGGGGCTCGGGGCTACACCTTC.

The rearrangement links TRBV7-9 to TRBJ2-1, with a tentative D call TRBD1 (5 bases). CDR1 is SEHNR, CDR2 FQNEAQ, per germline (reference sequence). The CDR3 length is 13 residues. Between the trimmed V and J ends, which lost 11 bases and 0 bases, there was a span of 11 bases. CDR3 DNA: TGTGCCGGACATAAGAGCTCCTACAATGAGCAGTTCTTC. As protein: CAGHKSSYNEQFF.

This chain uses TRBV3-1 (or the pseudogene TRBV3-2) with TRBJ2-3; 10 nucleotides agree with TRBD2. Losses at the gene ends were 1 base for V and 5 bases for J; bases not matched to a gene: 3. The CDR3 totals 15 residues. The germline V gene has CDR1 LGHDT and CDR2 YNNKEL (reference sequence). Written as DNA, the CDR3 is TGTGCCAGCAGCCAAGTTCTAGCGGGAGAAGATACGCAGTATTTT. Its translation is CASSQVLAGEDTQYF.

The chain links TRBV28 to TRBJ1-2, with 9 bases aligning to TRBD1. Germline V gene lookup returns CDR1 MDHEN and CDR2 SYDVKM. The junction had 10 bases not matched to a gene; V was cut back by 3 bases and J by 8 bases. The CDR3 length is 15 residues. Here the CDR3 reads CASSLGTGIGAGYTF. The CDR3 DNA sequence: TGTGCCAGCAGTTTGGGGACAGGGATCGGAGCCGGCTACACCTTC.

The chain links TRBV5-1 to TRBJ1-2, with D perhaps TRBD1 (5 bases). The CDR3 length is 14 residues. The germline gives CDR1 SGHRS, CDR2 YFSETQ. Trimming took 7 bases from V and 3 from J, leaving 16 bases between them. As DNA, the CDR3 is TGCGCCAGCTCCTCGGATGGGGGTGACTATGGCTACACCTTC. This translates into CASSSDGGDYGYTF. Full variable domain (rest looked up from reference TRBV5-1 and TRBJ1-2): KAGVTQTPRYLIKTRGQQVTLSCSPISGHRSVSWYQQTPGQGLQFLFEYFSETQRNKGNFPGRFSGRQFSNSRSEMNVSTLELGDSALYLCASSSDGGDYGYTFGSGTRLTVV.

The chain joins TRBV6-5 to TRBJ2-7; the D gene is possibly TRBD2 (5 bases). CDR1 MNHEY and CDR2 SVGAGI come from the germline V gene. Between the trimmed V and J ends, which lost 6 bases and 2 bases, there was a span of 17 bases. This CDR3 has 15 residues. The CDR3 here is CASRESPERAYEQYF. CDR3 DNA: TGTGCCAGCAGAGAGTCCCCAGAGAGGGCCTACGAGCAGTACTTC.

The chain uses TRBV7-2 and TRBJ1-2; D not resolved. V gave up 1 base and J gave up 0 bases, with 12 bases separating them. Germline CDR1 is SGHTA and CDR2 is FQGNSA. This CDR3 has 16 amino acids. The CDR3 DNA is TGTGCCAGCAGCTTAGTAAGAATGGGATCTAACTATGGCTACACCTTC. Amino acid sequence: CASSLVRMGSNYGYTF.

The V and J genes are TRBV19 and TRBJ2-3; D is ambiguous. V was cut by 5 bases and J by 2 bases, with 14 bases left in between. The CDR3 sequence is 15 residues long. CDR1 and CDR2 from the germline V gene are LNHDA and SQIVND (reference sequence). The CDR3 DNA sequence: TGTGCCAGTAGTCTCAGTGTTAGGGCCACAGATACGCAGTATTTT. Translating it yields CASSLSVRATDTQYF.

This clone was observed a single time. This CDR3 reads CAWKLSYEQYF. The CDR3 DNA sequence: TGTGCCTGGAAACTTTCCTACGAGCAGTACTTC. This rearrangement joins TRBV30 to TRBJ2-7; D remains unclear. The CDR3 loop spans 11 amino acids. CDR1 GTSNPN and CDR2 SVGIG come from the germline V gene (reference sequence). V gave up 4 bases and J gave up 1 base, with 5 bases separating them.

The J gene is TRBJ1-2, the V gene TRBV19; D may be TRBD1 (6 bases). Deletions cut 8 bases from V and 4 bases from J, with 14 bases between. This CDR3 is built from 13 residues. CDR1 and CDR2 (germline): LNHDA, SQIVND (reference sequence). CDR3 bases: TGTGCCAGTGTCAAAGGGGGACTCTATGGCTACACCTTC. Translating gives CASVKGGLYGYTF.

V and J are TRBV4-2 and TRBJ1-6, with 8 bases identical to TRBD1. This CDR3 is built from 18 residues. Germline lookup yields CDR1 LGHNA and CDR2 YNFKEQ. The V segment lost 1 base and the J segment 3 bases; nucleotides outside the gene matches: 8. CDR3 bases: TGTGCCAGCAGCCAAGCTGGGGGACAGGAGCTCTATAATTCACCCCTCCACTTT. Translation gives CASSQAGGQELYNSPLHF.

The chain carries TRBV4-3 and TRBJ1-4, with D perhaps TRBD1 (6 bases). The CDR3 sequence is 13 residues long. V lost 8 bases and J 4 bases, leaving 11 bases between the germline ends. The V gene's germline CDR1 is LGHNA and CDR2 YSLEER. CDR3: CASGGGLNEKLFF. The CDR3 DNA reads TGCGCCAGCGGGGGGGGGCTTAATGAAAAACTGTTTTTT.

This chain uses TRBV4-1 with TRBJ1-2; D gene ambiguous. V was clipped by 2 bases and J by 5 bases, with 15 bases between them. The CDR3 contains 15 residues. From germline, CDR1 is MGHRA and CDR2 YSYEKL. The CDR3 protein is CASSQRKVPEYGYTF. The CDR3 DNA follows: TGCGCCAGCAGCCAAAGAAAAGTTCCCGAGTATGGCTACACCTTC.

The J gene is TRBJ2-7, the V gene TRBV7-8; 9 bases fit TRBD1. V was clipped by 1 base and J by 2 bases; unmatched bases: 3. The germline V gene encodes CDR1 SGHVS and CDR2 FQNEAQ. The CDR3 loop spans 15 amino acids. The CDR3 coding sequence is TGTGCCAGCAGCTTAGAATGGGACAGGGCCTACGAGCAGTACTTC. Translated, it gives CASSLEWDRAYEQYF.

This sequence joins TRBV27 and TRBJ2-6; tentatively, D is TRBD1 or TRBD2 (6 bases each). The CDR3 runs to 16 residues. V was shortened by 8 bases and J by 0 bases, with 14 bases between the two germline ends. Looked up from germline, CDR1 is MNHEY and CDR2 is SMNVEV (reference sequence). The DNA of the CDR3 is TGTGCCAGCGCCGGGGGCCGATCCTCTGGGGCCAACGTCCTGACTTTC. Its protein is CASAGGRSSGANVLTF.

The V and J genes are TRBV10-3 and TRBJ2-1; D not certain. There are 13 residues in the CDR3. Trimming left V 7 bases short and J 5 bases short, with 12 bases between. CDR1 is ENHRY, CDR2 SYGVKD, per germline. The CDR3 loop is CAITAVSHNEQFF. The DNA of the CDR3 is TGTGCCATCACCGCGGTTAGCCACAATGAGCAGTTCTTC.

This clone was seen only a few times. The CDR3 is CSATGGYEQYF. CDR3 in DNA: TGCAGTGCGACAGGGGGCTACGAGCAGTACTTC. The rearrangement links TRBV20-1 to TRBJ2-7; TRBD1 agrees at 9 bases. Germline V gene lookup returns CDR1 DFQATT and CDR2 SNEGSKA (reference sequence). The CDR3 has 11 residues. Losses at the gene ends were 6 bases for V and 3 bases for J; bases not matched to a gene: 0.

This clone was picked up one time. The J gene is TRBJ1-1, the V gene TRBV7-9; D uncertain. The CDR3 is made up of 12 amino acids. V was trimmed by 5 bases and J by 4 bases, leaving 8 bases between them. Germline CDR1 is SEHNR and CDR2 is FQNEAQ (reference sequence). CDR3 DNA: TGTGCCAGCAGCCCGGGTCCCACTGAAGCTTTCTTT. Protein sequence: CASSPGPTEAFF.